The following is a TCR beta chain sequence with its context. The antigen remains unidentified. CDR1 and CDR2 from the germline V gene are SGHRS and YFSETQ. The CDR3 covers 16 residues. The V gene end was trimmed by 0 bases and the J gene end by 9 bases; junction bases not matched to a gene: 10. This entry comes from a study of cytomegalovirus exposure and HLA in healthy donors. Study-wide findings and caveats: A later analysis reportedly found that, within productive TCRs, an Asian-associated ancestry cluster had fewer N-insertions than the mean observed across the approximately 660 donors. Cytomegalovirus-associated status was assigned to some 180 TCR beta chains.

Both 60 Vbeta primers and 13 Jbeta primers went into the PCR. Assay: immunoSEQ multiplex PCR; the TCRdb copy retains only in-frame clones and omits some. The data show around 210,000 clones, more than 75% seen once. Sequences were obtained from PBMCs. The chain uses TRBV5-1 and TRBJ2-1; TRBD2 aligns across 9 bases. This clonotype was sampled from a woman in her 40s in good health and CMV-seronegative. The CDR3 reads CASSLGGGRARGEQFF. The DNA for the CDR3 is TGCGCCAGCAGCTTGGGGGGCGGGAGGGCCCGTGGTGAGCAGTTCTTC. The whole variable domain, filled in from reference TRBV5-1 and TRBJ2-1, reads KAGVTQTPRYLIKTRGQQVTLSCSPISGHRSVSWYQQTPGQGLQFLFEYFSETQRNKGNFPGRFSGRQFSNSRSEMNVSTLELGDSALYLCASSLGGGRARGEQFFGPGTRLTVL.